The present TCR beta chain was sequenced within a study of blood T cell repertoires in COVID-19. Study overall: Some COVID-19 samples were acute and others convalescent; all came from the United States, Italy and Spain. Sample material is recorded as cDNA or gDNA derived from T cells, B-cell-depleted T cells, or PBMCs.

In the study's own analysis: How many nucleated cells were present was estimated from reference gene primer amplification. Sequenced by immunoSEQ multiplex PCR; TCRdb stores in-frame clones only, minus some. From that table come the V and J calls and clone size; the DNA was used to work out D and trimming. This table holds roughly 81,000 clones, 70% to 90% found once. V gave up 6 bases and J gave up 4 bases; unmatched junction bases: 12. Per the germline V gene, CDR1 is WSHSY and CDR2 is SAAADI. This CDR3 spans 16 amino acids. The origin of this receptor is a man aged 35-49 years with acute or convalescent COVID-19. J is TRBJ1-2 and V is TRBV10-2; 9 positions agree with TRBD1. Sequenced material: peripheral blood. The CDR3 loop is CASRGAGQGSPYGYTF. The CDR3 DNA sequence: TGCGCCAGCAGGGGGGCTGGACAGGGGAGCCCCTATGGCTACACCTTC.